A single sample is the source of the 18 T cell receptor beta chains below, sequenced in a study of T cell clonality in common variable immunodeficiency. The data were produced by immunoSEQ multiplex PCR, yet TCRdb's version contains in-frame clones alone and is incomplete. The sample has approximately 30,000 clones, none seen only once; the top ten hold 3.5% to 4%. The material sequenced was peripheral blood mononuclear cells. The receptor source for this set is a person aged 18 to 69 in good health.

This clone was seen many times. Read coverage stops 3 residues before the CDR3 terminus; the germline J gene supplies the remainder. The rearrangement uses TRBV20-1 and TRBJ2-2; D perhaps matches TRBD2 (5 bases). The CDR3 has 13 residues. Looked up from germline, CDR1 is DFQATT and CDR2 is SNEGSKA (reference sequence). V was trimmed by 5 bases and J by 0 bases, leaving 7 bases between them. CDR3 sequence: CSARGPNTGELFF. The DNA read from the CDR3 is TGCAGTGCTCGGGGTCCGAACACCGGGGAG.

Regarding this clone: The CDR3 end lies 3 residues beyond the end of the read and is filled in from the germline J gene. This chain joins TRBV7-9 and TRBJ1-2; D is perhaps TRBD1 (6 bases). This CDR3 is 15 amino acids long. Germline V lookup: CDR1 SEHNR, CDR2 FQNEAQ (reference sequence). CDR3 amino acids: CASSLVRQGRDTYTF. CDR3 DNA (partial): TGTGCCAGCAGCTTAGTTCGGCAGGGGAGAGATACC.

This clone was picked up many times. The read comes to an end 3 residues before the CDR3 does, leaving the germline J gene to fill in the end. The chain employs TRBV20-1 and TRBJ2-3, with 8 bases identical to TRBD2. CDR3 length equals 14 residues. The germline gives CDR1 DFQATT, CDR2 SNEGSKA (reference sequence). The trim removed 6 bases at V and 0 bases at J, leaving 5 bases unmatched. CDR3 amino acids: CSAIAGSSTDTQYF. The sequenced CDR3 bases are TGCAGTGCGATAGCGGGGAGTAGCACAGATACG.

This clone came up many times. The CDR3 end is not reached by the read, which stops 3 residues before it; the germline J gene fills it in. The chain employs TRBV2 and TRBJ1-2; 8 nucleotides match TRBD1. The germline V gene has CDR1 SNHLY and CDR2 FYNNEI. J lost 4 bases, V lost 6 bases, and 7 bases had no gene match. The CDR3 totals 14 residues. CDR3 in amino acids: CASSFDRGGYGYTF. The covered CDR3 bases are TGTGCCAGCAGCTTCGACAGGGGAGGCTATGGC.

This clone was seen repeatedly, ten times or more. The read halts 3 residues ahead of the CDR3 end, with the missing end drawn from the germline J gene. The genes are TRBV4-1 and TRBJ2-7; 7 positions match TRBD1. Germline CDR1 MGHRA, CDR2 YSYEKL. The J segment lost 5 bases and the V segment lost 1 base, leaving 11 bases of the junction unmatched. The CDR3 length is 16 residues. Partial CDR3 DNA: TGCGCCAGCAGCCAAGGCTCTGGGACAGAGAAAAACGAG. Translated: CASSQGSGTEKNE. The entire CDR3 is CASSQGSGTEKNEQYF.

This clone was counted many times. The sequence runs out 3 residues before the end of the CDR3; the remainder is reconstructed from the germline J gene. J is TRBJ2-3 and V is TRBV6-2 or TRBV6-3; the match to TRBD1 covers 10 bases. Germline CDR1 reads MNHEY; CDR2 reads SVGEGT. V shed 2 bases and J 4 bases; nucleotides not matched to a gene: 6. The CDR3 covers 16 residues. CDR3 DNA (partial): TGTGCCAGCAGTTACGACGGGGGACAGGGGCCAGATACG. Translation gives CASSYDGGQGPDT. The whole CDR3 region reads CASSYDGGQGPDTQYF.

This clone was detected many times. The CDR3 end falls 3 residues outside the read, so it is completed with the germline J gene. V usage is TRBV12-3 or TRBV12-4 and J usage is TRBJ2-1; weak D call: TRBD1 (6 bases). V shed 5 bases and J shed 7 bases, with 9 bases lying between them. CDR3 size: 12 residues. The DNA read from the CDR3 is TGTGCCAGCAGTGCAGGGGCAAATGAG. Amino acids: CASSAGANE. The whole CDR3 region reads CASSAGANEQFF.

Ten or more counts support this clone. The sequenced fragment ends 3 residues before the CDR3 boundary, so the rest is inferred from the germline J gene. The chain links TRBV20-1 to TRBJ2-3, with 9 nucleotides matching TRBD1. The V gene end was trimmed by 3 bases and the J gene end by 3 bases; junction bases not matched to a gene: 4. Germline-derived CDR1 and CDR2 are DFQATT and SNEGSKA (reference sequence). The CDR3 extends over 14 amino acids. CDR3 protein: CSASGDRVTDTQYF. Partial CDR3 DNA: TGCAGTGCTAGTGGGGACAGGGTAACAGATACG.

This clone has at least ten counts. The CDR3 goes on 3 residues after the read ends, and that part is filled in from the germline J gene. The chain joins TRBV3-1 (or the pseudogene TRBV3-2) to TRBJ1-6; no clear D gene. CDR3 size: 15 residues. Trimming stripped 5 bases from V and 0 bases from J, with 8 bases between. Germline V lookup: CDR1 LGHDT, CDR2 YNNKEL (reference sequence). The CDR3 region is CASSFSHSYNSPLHF. CDR3 DNA (partial): TGTGCCAGCAGCTTTAGTCACTCCTATAATTCACCC.

This clone was observed at least ten times. The read terminates 3 residues ahead of where the CDR3 ends, so the germline J gene completes it. This chain uses TRBV19 with TRBJ2-2; TRBD1 aligns across 8 bases. The CDR3 is made up of 13 amino acids. Germline CDR1 reads LNHDA; CDR2 reads SQIVND (reference sequence). The covered CDR3 bases are TGTGCCAGTATGGACAGGGTTTATGAAAAG. As protein: CASMDRVYEK. The full CDR3 sequence reads CASMDRVYEKLFF.

This clone has at least ten counts. The CDR3 extends 3 residues past the end of the read, so its final part is completed from the germline J gene. The V call is TRBV20-1, the J call TRBJ2-1, with 8 bases that match TRBD2. The CDR3 has 13 amino acids. From germline, CDR1 is DFQATT and CDR2 SNEGSKA (reference sequence). V trimming: 8 bases; J trimming: 5 bases; junction bases outside the gene matches: 8. Incomplete CDR3 DNA: TGCAGTCCCATAGCGGGACTAAACAATGAG. Protein: CSPIAGLNNE. The full CDR3 protein is CSPIAGLNNEQFF.

This clone was seen ten or more times. Read data end 3 residues before the CDR3 end; the end is taken from the germline J gene. J is TRBJ2-3 and V is TRBV5-6, with D unresolved. Trimming left V 1 base short and J 0 bases short, with 6 bases between. This CDR3 spans 14 amino acids. Germline loops: CDR1 SGHDT, CDR2 YYEEEE. The CDR3 here is CASSLYSSTDTQYF. The sequenced part of the CDR3 DNA is TGTGCCAGCAGCTTGTACAGCAGCACAGATACG. Complete variable domain (other parts from reference TRBV5-6 and TRBJ2-3): DAGVTQSPTHLIKTRGQQVTLRCSPKSGHDTVSWYQQALGQGPQFIFQYYEEEERQRGNFPDRFSGHQFPNYSSELNVNALLLGDSALYLCASSLYSSTDTQYFGPGTRLTVL.

This clone was seen ten or more times. The part of the CDR3 DNA that was read is TGTGCCAGCAGCCCCCTCCGGGGGGCAAATGAG. This gives the protein CASSPLRGANE. The entire CDR3 protein is CASSPLRGANEQFF. The chain carries TRBV9 and TRBJ2-1, with a tentative D call TRBD2 (7 bases). The CDR3 goes on 3 residues after the read ends, and that part is filled in from the germline J gene. The CDR3 length is 14 residues. V was pared by 4 bases and J by 7 bases, with 15 bases between. The germline V gene encodes CDR1 SGDLS and CDR2 YYNGEE.

This clone was counted at least ten times. The sequence runs out 3 residues before the end of the CDR3; the remainder is reconstructed from the germline J gene. The chain recombines TRBV7-6 with TRBJ1-1, with a possible D match to TRBD1 (6 bases). This CDR3 is built from 12 residues. V was pared by 11 bases and J by 4 bases, with 14 bases between. CDR1 and CDR2 (germline): SGHVS, FNYEAQ. This chain's CDR3 is CAVRGFGTEAFF. The part of the CDR3 DNA that was read is TGTGCCGTAAGGGGGTTTGGCACTGAA.

This clone was counted many times. Read sequence stops 3 residues before the CDR3 end, and the germline J gene provides the missing end. The rearrangement links TRBV5-4 to TRBJ2-7; possibly TRBD1 for D (6 bases). The germline gives CDR1 SGHNT, CDR2 YYREEE (reference sequence). The length of the CDR3 is 14 residues. Trimming shortened V by 4 bases and J by 2 bases, and 13 bases separated the two germline ends. Partial CDR3 DNA: TGTGCCAGCAGCCCGGACAGCAGAACCTACGAG. As protein: CASSPDSRTYE. The whole CDR3 region reads CASSPDSRTYEQYF.

This clone was seen many times. Read data end 3 residues before the CDR3 end; the end is taken from the germline J gene. The chain uses TRBV5-4 and TRBJ1-1, with no clear D. CDR1 SGHNT and CDR2 YYREEE come from the germline V gene (reference sequence). Trimming took off 4 bases at V and 4 bases at J, with 8 bases between the two ends. The CDR3 length is 12 residues. The CDR3 sequence is CASSAASTEAFF. CDR3 DNA, as far as it was read: TGTGCCAGCAGCGCTGCTAGCACTGAA.

This clone was seen many times. The CDR3 spells CASSVQVAGYGYTF. The CDR3 DNA, read in part, is TGTGCCAGCAGTGTCCAGGTTGCTGGCTATGGC. The chain employs TRBV2 and TRBJ1-2; D not certain. The read ends 3 residues before the CDR3 terminus; that terminus is restored from the germline J gene. This CDR3 is 14 amino acids long. V shed 4 bases and J shed 4 bases, with 13 bases lying between them. Germline CDR1 is SNHLY and CDR2 is FYNNEI.

The sample holds many counts of this clone. With the read ending 3 residues before the CDR3 end, the germline J gene is used to fill in that end. The chain joins TRBV20-1 to TRBJ1-4, with 8 bases fitting TRBD1. This CDR3 spans 15 amino acids. Per the germline V gene, CDR1 is DFQATT and CDR2 is SNEGSKA (reference sequence). Germline trimming cut 0 bases from V and 7 bases from J; bases unmatched to any gene: 7. The CDR3 sequence: CSARDHRGAGEKLFF. The DNA read from the CDR3 is TGCAGTGCTAGAGATCACAGGGGGGCCGGTGAAAAA.